The clone carrying this T cell receptor beta chain was seen at least ten times. This record belongs to a study of breast tumors, draining lymph nodes, adjacent tissues. The germline gives CDR1 SGDLS, CDR2 YYNGEE. Trimming took 1 base from V and 3 from J, leaving 10 bases between them. This CDR3 is built from 14 residues. The lymph nodes were axillary draining lymph nodes from breast cancer patients. MiXCR, run by TCRdb on the multiplex PCR reads, gives a single entry per CDR3 protein. The sample shows approximately 210,000 distinct CDR3 sequences, around 35% of them seen only once. The sample taken for sequencing was axillary lymph node tissue. This sequence joins TRBV9 and TRBJ2-5; no clear D. The TCR originated in a female donor with breast cancer. Some clones in this sample may be carry-over from other donors' samples. In DNA form, the CDR3 reads TGTGCCAGCAGCGTATGGGGAACTAAAGAGACCCAGTACTTC. It is translated as CASSVWGTKETQYF.